Included here is one T cell receptor beta chain sequence, with context. CDR3 size: 19 residues. Germline loops: CDR1 DFQATT, CDR2 SNEGSKA (reference sequence). The trim removed 3 bases at V and 5 bases at J, leaving 16 bases unmatched. The data originate from a study of CD8 T cells in Susac syndrome. RNA in amounts of about 0.5 to 1 ug was reverse transcribed with random hexamers. MiXCR, run by TCRdb on the immunoSEQ multiplex PCR reads, gives a single entry per CDR3 protein. Here the sample spans about 280,000 distinct CDR3 sequences, around 84% being singletons. Input material: CD8+ T cells from PBMCs. The source is a human donor with multiple sclerosis. This chain uses TRBV20-1 with TRBJ2-1; TRBD2 matches at 13 bases. CDR3 coding DNA: TGCAGTGCTAGGGGGACTAGCGGGGATCTTGGCGGCCCTGACAATGAGCAGTTCTTC. This translates into CSARGTSGDLGGPDNEQFF.